This TCR beta chain was sequenced during a study of breast tumors, draining lymph nodes, adjacent tissues. Study outcomes and limitations: Findings are consistent with lymph node origin and intratumoral expansion of most tumor T cells. Tumors had less TCR diversity than lymph nodes, more than nontumor tissue. Tumor and nontumor repertoires were significantly more similar in luminal-like than in basal-like breast cancer.

TCRdb independently ran MiXCR on the multiplex PCR reads; one entry per CDR3 protein. The sample records about 15,000 distinct CDR3 sequences, around 50% being singletons. Per the germline V gene, CDR1 is LNHDA and CDR2 is SQIVND (reference sequence). The CDR3 runs to 15 residues. Trimming took off 9 bases at V and 2 bases at J, with 17 bases between the two ends. By share of the sample, this clonotype is medium-sized. The antigen remains undetermined. The clonotype originates from a female donor with breast cancer. Some clones in this sample may be carry-over from other donors' samples. The chain couples TRBV19 to TRBJ1-5, with D hard to call. The source material was tumor-adjacent breast tissue. CDR3 in DNA: TGTGCCAGCCAACCAGCCGGGCGAGGCAATCAGCCCCAGCATTTT. Amino acid sequence: CASQPAGRGNQPQHF.